These T cell receptor beta chains were read from a single sample in a study of blood T cell repertoires in COVID-19. The method was immunoSEQ multiplex PCR; TCRdb's version includes in-frame clones alone and lacks a portion of them. The sample carries approximately 460,000 clones, roughly 87% recorded once. Specimen: peripheral blood. Receptor source: a man aged 18 to 35 with COVID-19, enrolled during active disease. Each CDR3 is given with its conserved first and last residue.

>TRBJ1-5|TRBV19
CASSPQGYQPQHF
>TRBJ2-7|TRBV13
CASSLKPGEGEQYF
>TRBJ1-2|TRBV9
CASSPGTANYGYTF
>TRBJ2-1|TRBV6-5
CASSYRDRYNEQFF
>TRBJ1-2|TRBV29-1
CSVERGYGYTF
>TRBJ2-7|TRBV12-3/TRBV12-4
CASSLGRSYEQYF
>TRBJ2-6|TRBV10-2
CATSQGSGANVLTF
>TRBJ1-6|TRBV7-9
CASSLATGETSPLHF
>TRBJ1-4|TRBV28
CASSSKPNEKLFF
>TRBJ2-1|TRBV15
CATSRASGFWDNEQFF
>TRBJ1-4|TRBV2
CASRKGVQGNEKLFF
>TRBJ2-6|TRBV2
CASSLSVGANVLTF
>TRBJ1-2|TRBV2
CASSDRDNYGYTF
>TRBJ2-6|TRBV5-1
CASSLEGGGHSGANVLTF
>TRBJ1-6|TRBV19
CASSMGRSPLHF
>TRBJ1-1|TRBV2
CASRHSGPTVKAFF
>TRBJ1-2|TRBV6-6
CASSYSMVGGLDGYTF
>TRBJ2-2|TRBV11-2
CASSRDPGGLAIGELFF
>TRBJ1-3|TRBV25-1
CASSDSIGNTIYF
>TRBJ2-3|TRBV6-2/TRBV6-3
CASSYSTSGSTDTQYF
>TRBJ2-2|TRBV6-6
CASSPELNTGELFF
>TRBJ2-2|TRBV7-2
CASNFAGGASGELFF
>TRBJ1-2|TRBV12-3/TRBV12-4
CASRRQGAGGYTF
>TRBJ1-5|TRBV19
CASSEAGGQPQHF
>TRBJ2-3|TRBV12-3/TRBV12-4
CASSFSRDTQYF
>TRBJ1-6|TRBV5-6
CASSLGGTEPQSLHF
>TRBJ1-1|TRBV9
CASSASGTRNTEAFF
>TRBJ2-5|TRBV5-4
CASSLKGWDRSTETQYF
>TRBJ2-7|TRBV6-1
CASSEGSRQGFLEQYF
>TRBJ2-5|TRBV18
CASSPASGVTTQYF
>TRBJ2-1|TRBV6-5
CASSYDGSSYNEQFF
>TRBJ2-7|TRBV2
CASSPGTVHEQYF
>TRBJ2-7|TRBV10-3
CAISESDGRGYEQYF
>TRBJ1-4|TRBV6-5
CASSYAGGTNEKLFF
>TRBJ2-7|TRBV28
CASSINRGPYEQYF
>TRBJ2-7|TRBV7-8
CASSQSPQASYEQYF
>TRBJ2-4|TRBV11-3
CASSPLGGAGIQYF
>TRBJ2-1|TRBV5-4
CASSLTKLASEVGREQFF
>TRBJ1-2|TRBV27
CASSSHLERTNYGYTF
>TRBJ1-3|TRBV3-1/TRBV3-2
CASSNRLHSGNTIYF
>TRBJ1-1|TRBV5-8
CASSLSQDTEAFF
>TRBJ2-1|TRBV18
CASSPGTGLRNEQFF
>TRBJ1-4|TRBV7-9
CASIRTGNEKLFF